This record concerns one T cell receptor (beta chain) sequence. The antigen is not known. This CDR3 is 13 amino acids long. V lost 10 bases, J lost 1 base, and 10 bases lay in between. CDR1 is KGHDR and CDR2 is SFDVKD in the germline V gene. Cultured CD4+ T-cell DNA underwent Oncomine TCR Beta short-read sequencing. TCRdb used MiXCR to reprocess the PCR reads, holding one entry per CDR3 protein. Here the sample spans 8,500 to 10,000 distinct CDR3 sequences, about 60% being singletons. The data were taken from a study of vaccination and CD4 T cells after COVID-19. Findings and caveats of the study: Median reactive clonotypes, those recognizing SARS-CoV-2, rose from around 20 to 38, not significantly.

Treatment reported: roughly 11-day PBMC culture with coronavirus spike peptide pools or control peptides (ViraFEST assay). Prior to the COVID-19 pandemic (2011-2018), the unexposed donor's CD4+ T cells were collected. Antigen-specific T cells were expanded with peptide pools by ViraFEST, and TCRs were then sequenced. It was after 10 days of culture that CD4+ T cells were isolated by negative selection. The sequence was obtained from a human donor in good health. The chain has TRBV24-1 and TRBJ1-5, with D tentatively TRBD1 (6 bases). Sequencing was performed on CD4+ T cells from blood, cultured in vitro. CDR3 DNA: TGTGCCACAGAGGGGGAGAGCAATCAGCCCCAGCATTTT. It encodes CATEGESNQPQHF.